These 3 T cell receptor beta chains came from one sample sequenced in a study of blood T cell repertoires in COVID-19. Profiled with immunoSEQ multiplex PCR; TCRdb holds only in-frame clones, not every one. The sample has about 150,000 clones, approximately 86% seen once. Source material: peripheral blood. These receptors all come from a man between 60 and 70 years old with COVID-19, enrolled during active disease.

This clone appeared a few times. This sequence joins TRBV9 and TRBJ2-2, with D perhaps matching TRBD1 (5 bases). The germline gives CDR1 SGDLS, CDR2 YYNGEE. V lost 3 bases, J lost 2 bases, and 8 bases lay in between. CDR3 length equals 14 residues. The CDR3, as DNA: TGTGCCAGCAGCGGCGACAGTAACACCGGGGAGCTGTTTTTT. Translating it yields CASSGDSNTGELFF.

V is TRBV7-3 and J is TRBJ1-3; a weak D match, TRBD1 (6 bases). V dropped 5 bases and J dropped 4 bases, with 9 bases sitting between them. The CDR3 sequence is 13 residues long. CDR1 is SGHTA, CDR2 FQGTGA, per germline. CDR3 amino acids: CASSSDRGNTIYF. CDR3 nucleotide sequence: TGTGCCAGCAGCAGCGACAGGGGAAACACCATATATTTT.

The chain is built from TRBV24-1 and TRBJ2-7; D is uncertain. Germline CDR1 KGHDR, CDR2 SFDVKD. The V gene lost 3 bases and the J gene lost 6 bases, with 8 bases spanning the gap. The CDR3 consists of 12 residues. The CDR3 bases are TGTGCCACCAGTGATGTATCTAGCGAGCAGTACTTC. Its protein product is CATSDVSSEQYF.